These 15 T cell receptor beta chains were sequenced from one sample in a study of Graves' ophthalmopathy and Graves' hyperthyroidism. Amplified TCR beta CDR3 regions were obtained using RNA transcripts as template. Second-round multiplex PCR followed a first-round RT-PCR using HTBI primers. TCRdb itself ran the multiplex PCR reads through MiXCR, one entry per CDR3 protein. The data contain 560,000 or so distinct CDR3 sequences, less than 40% of them seen just once; the ten biggest clones take up approximately 4.1%. Input material: peripheral blood or thyroid tissue (not recorded which). The receptors come from an adult man with Graves' hyperthyroidism.

The chain is built from TRBV29-1 and TRBJ2-2; TRBD2 aligns across 7 bases. Looked up from germline, CDR1 is SQVTM and CDR2 is ANQGSEA. After removal of 3 bases from V and 2 bases from J, the junction contained 3 bases not matched to a gene. The CDR3 covers 14 residues. CDR3 nucleotides: TGCAGCGTTGAGGCTAGCGGAAACACCGGGGAGCTGTTTTTT. Amino acids: CSVEASGNTGELFF.

This chain uses TRBV6-5 with TRBJ2-7; a weak D match, TRBD1 (6 bases). Germline V gene data show CDR1 as MNHEY and CDR2 as SVGAGI. V was clipped by 10 bases and J by 7 bases, with 23 bases between them. The CDR3 covers 14 residues. The CDR3 DNA sequence: TGTGCCACCACGTGGGACACATCCACCGGGGAGCAGTACTTC. It specifies CATTWDTSTGEQYF.

A remark on this clonotype: With a much larger clone just one base away, this may be a read error. This chain connects TRBV25-1 to TRBJ1-4; D gene uncertain. This CDR3 has 14 residues. The germline V and J ends were trimmed by 5 bases and 7 bases, with 14 bases remaining between them. Germline V lookup: CDR1 MGHDK, CDR2 SYGVNS. CDR3 in amino acids: CASSLDAAFEKLFF. The CDR3 coding sequence is TGTGCCAGCAGTTTAGACGCGGCCTTTGAAAAACTGTTTTTT.

This clonotype showed up just a few times. The rearrangement links TRBV5-1 to TRBJ2-7; possibly TRBD1 or TRBD2 for D (5 bases each). The CDR3 has 14 residues. Trimming shortened V by 0 bases and J by 2 bases, and 9 bases separated the two germline ends. The germline gives CDR1 SGHRS, CDR2 YFSETQ. The DNA of the CDR3 is TGCGCCAGCAGCTTGGAGCCGGGACCCTACGAGCAGTACTTC. This sequence encodes CASSLEPGPYEQYF.

A few counts support this clonotype. The chain carries TRBV3-1 and TRBJ1-2; D is perhaps TRBD1 (5 bases). The germline CDR1 and CDR2 sequences are LGHDT and YNNKEL (reference sequence). The CDR3 contains 16 residues. Trimming stripped 0 bases from V and 6 bases from J, with 17 bases between. The CDR3 nucleotides are TGTGCCAGCAGCCAAGATTCCCAGGGTCGGTGGGATGGCTACACCTTC. This gives the protein CASSQDSQGRWDGYTF.

The table lists this clonotype with many counts. The chain recombines TRBV29-1 with TRBJ2-2; D is unclear. CDR1 and CDR2 (germline): SQVTM, ANQGSEA. CDR3 length equals 13 residues. The ends were cut back, 4 bases at V and 1 base at J, with 7 bases in the middle. The CDR3 spells CSVAMLNTGELFF. In nucleotides, the CDR3 is TGCAGCGTTGCGATGTTGAACACCGGGGAGCTGTTTTTT.

The CDR3 bases are TGTGCCACCTTCCGGAATCCGGCCGGTTACAATGAGCAGTTCTTC. Translated: CATFRNPAGYNEQFF. The genes are TRBV24-1 and TRBJ2-1; no reliable D call. V was clipped by 9 bases and J by 4 bases, with 18 bases between them. CDR3 length: 15 amino acids. The germline V gene has CDR1 KGHDR and CDR2 SFDVKD.

The chain joins TRBV25-1 to TRBJ2-3, with D uncertain. The CDR3 is 13 residues long. Germline CDR1 and CDR2: MGHDK and SYGVNS. With 0 bases removed from V and 6 bases from J, the gap between germline ends came to 7 bases. CDR3 sequence (DNA): TGTGCCAGCAGTGAATATAAAGGTGATACGCAGTATTTT. Its translation is CASSEYKGDTQYF.

The sample holds a few counts of this clonotype. The J gene is TRBJ1-2, the V gene TRBV4-1; TRBD1 agrees at 8 bases. The CDR3 is 15 residues long. Trimming cost V 0 bases and J 2 bases; bases outside gene matches: 2. Germline CDR1 is MGHRA and CDR2 is YSYEKL. CDR3 protein: CASSQDNRGNYGYTF. In DNA, the CDR3 is TGCGCCAGCAGCCAAGATAACAGGGGGAACTATGGCTACACCTTC.

This clonotype was picked up a small number of times. The chain combines TRBV12-3 or TRBV12-4 with TRBJ1-2; 9 positions agree with TRBD1. The trim removed 3 bases at V and 1 base at J, leaving 6 bases unmatched. The CDR3 contains 16 residues. This chain's CDR3 is CASSFSGTGNNYGYTF. DNA for the CDR3: TGTGCCAGCAGTTTTTCCGGGACAGGGAATAACTATGGCTACACCTTC.

The chain uses TRBV19 and TRBJ2-3; TRBD2 might be the D (5 bases). Germline CDR1 and CDR2: LNHDA and SQIVND (reference sequence). The CDR3 is 12 amino acids. V was shortened by 6 bases and J by 2 bases, with 6 bases between the two germline ends. CDR3 amino acids: CASSGLTDTQYF. The CDR3 DNA reads as TGTGCCAGTAGCGGACTCACAGATACGCAGTATTTT.

Note on this clonotype: With a much larger clone just one base away, this may be a read error. The rearrangement links TRBV10-3 to TRBJ2-6; possibly TRBD1 for D (5 bases). This CDR3 has 14 residues. CDR1 is ENHRY, CDR2 SYGVKD, per germline. DNA of the CDR3: TGTGCCATCAGTGGGCACTCTGGGGCCAGCGTCCTGACTTTC. This sequence encodes CAISGHSGASVLTF.

This clonotype occurred many times. The J gene is TRBJ2-7, the V gene TRBV4-1, with 10 bases that match TRBD1. V lost 0 bases and J lost 11; bases outside the gene matches: 4. The germline V gene has CDR1 MGHRA and CDR2 YSYEKL. The CDR3 contains 13 residues. The CDR3 nucleotides read TGCGCCAGCAGCCAAGATTCCGGGACAGGGGAGTACTTC. It specifies CASSQDSGTGEYF.

This clonotype was picked up many times. This chain links TRBV29-1 with TRBJ2-2; D unresolved. Trimming cost V 4 bases and J 1 base, with 10 bases left between them. The CDR3 is 14 residues long. Germline V gene sequence: CDR1 SQVTM, CDR2 ANQGSEA. CDR3 loop: CSVAYRRNTGELFF. The CDR3 nucleotides are TGCAGCGTTGCTTATCGGCGGAACACCGGGGAGCTGTTTTTT.

This clonotype was observed a handful of times. The chain employs TRBV9 and TRBJ2-7, with 10 bases lining up with TRBD2. Germline CDR1 is SGDLS and CDR2 is YYNGEE. This CDR3 is 15 amino acids long. V shed 4 bases, J shed 5 bases, and the junction held 9 bases outside the gene matches. CDR3 amino acids: CASSPRSGRADEQYF. CDR3 DNA: TGTGCCAGCAGCCCCAGAAGCGGGAGGGCTGACGAGCAGTACTTC.